This TCR beta chain was profiled in a study of cytomegalovirus exposure and HLA in healthy donors. Study observations and caveats: TCR beta V- and J-gene trimming was later associated with a missense DCLRE1C variant. A later analysis by the authors found several of the most significant clusters apparently linked to common viral pathogens. Whilst most TCR sequences proved rare, a subset of public TCRs occurred across many donors. There was a cluster of highly shared sequence variants that was likely a sequencing artifact.

The PCR employed 60 Vbeta primers together with 13 Jbeta primers. Here immunoSEQ multiplex PCR was the method, and the copy in TCRdb shows in-frame clones only, minus some. In the table there are 130,000 or so clones, approximately 82% of which are singletons. Germline loops: CDR1 ENHRY, CDR2 SYGVKD. The CDR3 loop spans 13 amino acids. V lost 6 bases, J lost 4 bases, and 5 bases stayed unmatched. As concerns this clone: Its cognate antigen is unknown.

The receptor comes from a woman aged 40 to 50 in good health and CMV-seronegative. The V call is TRBV10-3, the J call TRBJ1-2; TRBD1 matches 7 bases. The sequenced sample consisted of PBMCs. For the CDR3, the DNA is TGTGCCATCAGAGAGGGACAGACCTATGGCTACACCTTC. Its protein product is CAIREGQTYGYTF.